The entry that follows covers one TCR beta chain sequence. This sample is part of a study of OX40 agonist ivuxolimab in advanced cancers. Turning to the study itself: Hepatocellular carcinoma, melanoma, renal cell or head and neck cancer was diagnosed in the dose-escalation patients.

TCRdb keeps only in-frame clones here, not all; method: immunoSEQ multiplex PCR. The table includes more than 75,000 clones, roughly 80% detected once. Trimming removed 5 bases from V and 0 bases from J; junction bases left unmatched: 10. The germline gives CDR1 SGHTA, CDR2 FQGTGA. CDR3 size: 17 residues. Patients with autoimmune history or systemic immunosuppression were excluded. The receptor was isolated from an adult with an advanced solid tumor such as melanoma, head and neck, liver or kidney cancer. The sample was CD4+ or CD8+ T cells sorted from blood, taken in a trial of the OX40 agonist ivuxolimab. The V and J genes are TRBV7-3 and TRBJ1-5; 7 positions agree with TRBD1. CDR3 nucleotides: TGTGCCAGCAGCGTCAGGGACAGTAGACATAGCAATCAGCCCCAGCATTTT. It is translated as CASSVRDSRHSNQPQHF.